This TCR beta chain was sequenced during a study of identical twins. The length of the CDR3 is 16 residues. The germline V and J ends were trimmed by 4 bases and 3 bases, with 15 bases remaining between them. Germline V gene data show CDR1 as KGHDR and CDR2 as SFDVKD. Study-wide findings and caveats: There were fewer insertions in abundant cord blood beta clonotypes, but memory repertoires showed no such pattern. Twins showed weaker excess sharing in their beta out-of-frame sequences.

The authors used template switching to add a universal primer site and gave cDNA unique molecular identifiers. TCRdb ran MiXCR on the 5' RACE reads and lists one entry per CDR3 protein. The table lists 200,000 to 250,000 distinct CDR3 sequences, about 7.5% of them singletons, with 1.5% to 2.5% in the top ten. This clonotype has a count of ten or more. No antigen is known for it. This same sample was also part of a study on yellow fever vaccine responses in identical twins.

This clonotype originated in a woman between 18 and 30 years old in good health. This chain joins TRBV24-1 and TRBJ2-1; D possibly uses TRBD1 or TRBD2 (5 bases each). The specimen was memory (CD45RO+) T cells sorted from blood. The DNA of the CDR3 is TGTGCCACCAGTGACTCCGACGGGACCCTCTACAATGAGCAGTTCTTC. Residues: CATSDSDGTLYNEQFF.